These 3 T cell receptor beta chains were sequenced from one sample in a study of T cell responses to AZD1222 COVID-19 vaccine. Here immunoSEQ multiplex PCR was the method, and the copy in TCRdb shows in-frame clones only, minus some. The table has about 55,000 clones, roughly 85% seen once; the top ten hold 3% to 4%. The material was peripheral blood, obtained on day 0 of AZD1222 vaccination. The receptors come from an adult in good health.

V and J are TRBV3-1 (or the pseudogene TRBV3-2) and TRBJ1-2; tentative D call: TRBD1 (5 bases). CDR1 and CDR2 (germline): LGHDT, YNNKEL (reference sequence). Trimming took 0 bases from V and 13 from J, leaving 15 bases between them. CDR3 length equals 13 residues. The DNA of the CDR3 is TGTGCCAGCAGCCAAGATCGGAGCGGGGGAGGCACCTTC. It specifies CASSQDRSGGGTF.

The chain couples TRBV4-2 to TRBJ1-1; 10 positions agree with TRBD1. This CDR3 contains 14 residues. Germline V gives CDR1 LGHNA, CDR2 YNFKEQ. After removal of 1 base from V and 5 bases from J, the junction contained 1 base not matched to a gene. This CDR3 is CASSQAGQGTEAFF. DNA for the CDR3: TGTGCCAGCAGCCAAGCGGGACAGGGGACTGAAGCTTTCTTT.

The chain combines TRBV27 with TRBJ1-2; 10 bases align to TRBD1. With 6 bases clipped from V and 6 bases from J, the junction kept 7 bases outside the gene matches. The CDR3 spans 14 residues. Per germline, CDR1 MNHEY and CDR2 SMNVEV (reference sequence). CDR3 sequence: CASRRTGGGNGYTF. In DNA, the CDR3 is TGTGCCAGCAGACGGACAGGGGGAGGAAATGGCTACACCTTC.